This TCR beta chain was recovered during a study of shared clonotypes between healthy human individuals. V was clipped by 8 bases and J by 6 bases, with 10 bases between them. The CDR3 totals 11 residues. From germline, CDR1 is ENHRY and CDR2 SYGVKD. A remark on this clone: What it binds is not known.

Findings and caveats of the study: When compared with the clonotypes that were shared by all four sorted-subset donors, the non-shared clonotypes turned out to have lower generation probabilities.

TCRdb's copy holds only in-frame clones and misses some; the assay was immunoSEQ multiplex PCR. This table holds 300,000 or so clones, less than 85% found once. The study separated CD4+ cells into CD45RA+ naive and CD45RA-negative memory subsets. The specimen was memory CD4+ T cells sorted from blood. Noted subset: CD45RA-negative fraction. The genes are TRBV10-3 and TRBJ2-5; D may match TRBD1 or TRBD2 (5 bases each). The sequence was collected from a man between 25 and 39 years old in good health. The CDR3 reads CAIGGEQTQYF. The CDR3 DNA reads as TGTGCCATCGGGGGAGAGCAGACCCAGTACTTC.